The next 19 T cell receptor beta chains were all read from a single sample in a study of control samples from healthy donors and cancer patients. The protocol was immunoSEQ multiplex PCR, while the TCRdb copy is restricted to in-frame clones and leaves out a portion. The table has under 80,000 clones, roughly 93% seen once. Sequencing used PBMCs. These receptors all come from a woman in her 40s with lung cancer.

The gene calls are TRBV2 and TRBJ1-1; D is undetermined. Trimming left V 8 bases short and J 0 bases short, with 19 bases between. The germline CDR1 and CDR2 sequences are SNHLY and FYNNEI. This CDR3 is 16 amino acids long. The DNA for the CDR3 is TGTGCCAGCGGAATCGGGTCGGAATCTATGAACACTGAAGCTTTCTTT. Amino acid sequence: CASGIGSESMNTEAFF.

This chain uses TRBV27 with TRBJ1-1; possibly TRBD1 for D (6 bases). Germline CDR1 MNHEY, CDR2 SMNVEV (reference sequence). Trimming left V 5 bases short and J 11 bases short, with 15 bases between. The CDR3 loop spans 12 amino acids. The CDR3 DNA follows: TGTGCCAGCAGTCCCGGGGGCGCCGGGGCTTTCTTT. Translating it yields CASSPGGAGAFF.

The chain links TRBV6-5 to TRBJ1-2; D gene ambiguous. The CDR3 extends over 11 amino acids. Germline CDR1 reads MNHEY; CDR2 reads SVGAGI. V lost 6 bases and J lost 8, with 10 bases in between. The CDR3 nucleotides read TGTGCCAGCAGCAATGGTGGAGGCTACACCTTC. Protein: CASSNGGGYTF.

The chain combines TRBV19 with TRBJ2-1, with 12 bases aligning to TRBD2. The CDR3 covers 16 residues. Unmatched junction bases numbered 11, after V lost 6 bases and J lost 8 bases. From germline, CDR1 is LNHDA and CDR2 SQIVND (reference sequence). The CDR3 sequence: CASSPDASGGADEQFF. The CDR3 nucleotides are TGTGCCAGTAGCCCCGATGCTAGCGGGGGGGCCGATGAGCAGTTCTTC.

The count of this clone is one. This CDR3 is also generated by other DNA sequences in the sample. The V call is TRBV12-3 or TRBV12-4, the J call TRBJ1-2; D is unclear. The CDR3 length is 13 residues. Trimming cost V 1 base and J 5 bases, with 8 bases left between them. The CDR3 region has the DNA TGTGCCAGCAGTTTAGGGGGAGTGTATGGCTACACCTTC. Translating gives CASSLGGVYGYTF.

The chain has TRBV29-1 and TRBJ1-3; unclear D gene. CDR3 length: 13 amino acids. CDR1 and CDR2 (germline): SQVTM, ANQGSEA. V was pared by 6 bases and J by 4 bases, with 13 bases between. The CDR3 is CSVWGIIGNTIYF. The DNA of the CDR3 is TGCAGCGTCTGGGGTATAATAGGAAACACCATATATTTT.

CDR3 in DNA: TGTGCCAGCAGCCCGTGGACAGGGGGCGTGAATACGCAGTATTTT. Encoded protein: CASSPWTGGVNTQYF. The chain couples TRBV6-2 or TRBV6-3 to TRBJ2-3, with TRBD1 matching 11 bases. J lost 7 bases, V lost 6 bases, and 9 bases had no gene match. The germline gives CDR1 MNHEY, CDR2 SVGEGT. The CDR3 has 15 amino acids.

The gene calls are TRBV2 and TRBJ1-1; the match to TRBD1 covers 7 bases. CDR1 SNHLY and CDR2 FYNNEI come from the germline V gene. J gave up 1 base and V 5 bases, and 4 bases lay outside the gene matches. The CDR3 contains 14 residues. The CDR3 protein is CASSIGTENTEAFF. CDR3 DNA sequence: TGTGCCAGCAGTATAGGGACAGAGAACACTGAAGCTTTCTTT.

This chain uses TRBV7-8 with TRBJ2-7; 9 bases align to TRBD1. The germline CDR1 and CDR2 sequences are SGHVS and FQNEAQ. V shed 5 bases and J 1 base; nucleotides not matched to a gene: 9. There are 16 residues in the CDR3. The CDR3 bases are TGTGCCAGCAGCCATGGCGGGGGACAGGGATCCTACGAGCAGTACTTC. Residues: CASSHGGGQGSYEQYF.

The chain carries TRBV7-9 and TRBJ1-2; 7 nucleotides agree with TRBD1. The CDR3 length is 12 residues. Germline V lookup: CDR1 SEHNR, CDR2 FQNEAQ (reference sequence). With 1 base clipped from V and 8 bases from J, the junction kept 1 base outside the gene matches. CDR3 amino acids: CASSLVQGGYTF. CDR3 coding DNA: TGTGCCAGCAGCTTAGTACAGGGGGGCTACACCTTC.

CDR3 sequence reads: CASSSSGAGITAMRNTIYF. The DNA of the CDR3 is TGTGCCAGCAGCTCCAGCGGGGCAGGGATAACCGCAATGAGAAACACCATATATTTT. The rearrangement uses TRBV9 and TRBJ1-3; weak D call: TRBD1 (5 bases). V gave up 4 bases and J gave up 5 bases, with 28 bases separating them. The germline V gene encodes CDR1 SGDLS and CDR2 YYNGEE. The CDR3 runs 19 residues.

This clone showed up just once. The chain uses TRBV12-3 or TRBV12-4 and TRBJ2-7, with D uncertain. This CDR3 comprises 11 residues. With 8 bases removed from V and 5 bases from J, the gap between germline ends came to 10 bases. The CDR3 DNA is TGTGCCAGCTCTAACAGAGACGAGCAGTACTTC. This encodes CASSNRDEQYF.

The gene calls are TRBV10-1 and TRBJ2-7; perhaps TRBD1 as D (5 bases). Per germline, CDR1 WNHNN and CDR2 SYGVQD (reference sequence). The CDR3 spans 12 residues. The V end lost 0 bases, the J end lost 8 bases, and 8 bases lay between the germline ends. CDR3 residues: CASSESRGKQYF. In nucleotides, the CDR3 is TGCGCCAGCAGTGAGTCAAGGGGCAAGCAGTACTTC.

The chain has TRBV4-1 and TRBJ2-6; D is undetermined. Trimming stripped 0 bases from V and 6 bases from J, with 15 bases between. This CDR3 region has 17 residues. The germline CDR1 and CDR2 sequences are MGHRA and YSYEKL. The CDR3 loop reads CASSQDRQAGPANVLTF. CDR3 bases: TGCGCCAGCAGCCAAGATCGCCAAGCCGGTCCGGCCAACGTCCTGACTTTC.

The chain recombines TRBV27 with TRBJ2-7; TRBD2 matches at 13 bases. Germline V gene sequence: CDR1 MNHEY, CDR2 SMNVEV (reference sequence). V was pared by 10 bases and J by 0 bases, with 9 bases of the junction left unmatched. CDR3 size: 16 residues. The CDR3 region has the DNA TGTGCCACCCGACTAGCGGGGGGCAGTAGCTCCTACGAGCAGTACTTC. Translating it yields CATRLAGGSSSYEQYF.

The chain recombines TRBV30 with TRBJ1-5; 7 bases agree with TRBD1. The CDR3 sequence is 14 residues long. Germline-derived CDR1 and CDR2 are GTSNPN and SVGIG (reference sequence). Unmatched junction bases numbered 6, after V lost 0 bases and J lost 7 bases. CDR3 region: CAWSVSGGGQPQHF. The CDR3 DNA sequence: TGTGCCTGGAGTGTGTCAGGGGGGGGGCAGCCCCAGCATTTT.

V and J are TRBV2 and TRBJ2-3; either TRBD1 or TRBD2 may supply D (6 bases each). CDR3 length: 13 amino acids. The germline gives CDR1 SNHLY, CDR2 FYNNEI. The germline V and J ends were trimmed by 8 bases and 1 base, with 10 bases remaining between them. The CDR3 DNA is TGTGCCAGCCGTAGGGGGGGCACAGATACGCAGTATTTT. Translation gives CASRRGGTDTQYF.

This rearrangement joins TRBV3-1 (or the pseudogene TRBV3-2) to TRBJ1-1; 7 bases are shared with TRBD1. With V trimmed by 0 bases and J by 2 bases, 9 bases remained unmatched. The CDR3 extends over 17 amino acids. Germline lookup yields CDR1 LGHDT and CDR2 YNNKEL (reference sequence). In DNA form, the CDR3 reads TGTGCCAGCAGCCAAGATCTTCGACAGGGAGGAAACACTGAAGCTTTCTTT. Amino acids: CASSQDLRQGGNTEAFF.

This chain connects TRBV30 to TRBJ1-6; no clear D. CDR1 GTSNPN and CDR2 SVGIG come from the germline V gene (reference sequence). The length of the CDR3 is 11 residues. The V and J ends lost 4 bases and 14 bases respectively, with 12 bases between them. This CDR3 is CAWIGEFTLHF. The CDR3 nucleotides are TGTGCCTGGATTGGGGAATTCACCCTCCACTTT.